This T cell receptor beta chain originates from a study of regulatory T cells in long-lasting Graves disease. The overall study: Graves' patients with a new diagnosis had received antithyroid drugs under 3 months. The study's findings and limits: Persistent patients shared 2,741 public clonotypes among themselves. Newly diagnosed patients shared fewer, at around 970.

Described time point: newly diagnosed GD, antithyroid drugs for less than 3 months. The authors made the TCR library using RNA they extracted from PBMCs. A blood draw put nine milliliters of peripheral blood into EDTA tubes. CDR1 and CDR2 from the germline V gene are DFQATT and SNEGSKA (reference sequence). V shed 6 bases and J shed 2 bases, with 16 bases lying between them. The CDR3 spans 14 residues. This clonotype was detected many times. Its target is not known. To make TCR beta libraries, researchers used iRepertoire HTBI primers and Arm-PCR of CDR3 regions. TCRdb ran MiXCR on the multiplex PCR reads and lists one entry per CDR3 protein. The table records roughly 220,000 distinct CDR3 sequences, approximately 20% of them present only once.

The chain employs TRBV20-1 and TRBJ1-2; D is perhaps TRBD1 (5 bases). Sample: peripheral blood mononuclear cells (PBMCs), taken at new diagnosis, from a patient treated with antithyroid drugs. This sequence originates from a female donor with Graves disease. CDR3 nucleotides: TGCAGTGCCAAGCTCGGGGGGGAGAACTATGGCTACACCTTC. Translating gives CSAKLGGENYGYTF.